Each of the 3 T cell receptor beta chains below was sequenced from the same sample in a study of CD8+CD57+ T cells in acquired aplastic anemia. Template material for TCR beta VDJ and CDR3 profiling consisted of genomic DNA. MiXCR, run by TCRdb on the reads, gives a single entry per CDR3 protein. This sample yields 100,000 to 120,000 distinct CDR3 sequences, of which 51% are seen a single time; around a third belongs to the top ten. Sequenced material: sorted CD4+, CD8+, or CD8+CD57+ T cells (not recorded which) from PBMCs. These receptors originate from a human donor in good health, serving as a control.

This rearrangement joins TRBV5-4 to TRBJ1-2; weak D call: TRBD1 (6 bases). The CDR3 has 12 residues. CDR1 and CDR2 (germline): SGHNT, YYREEE (reference sequence). V lost 2 bases and J lost 8, with 10 bases in between. The CDR3 region is CASSLTGPGYTF. CDR3 DNA: TGTGCCAGCAGCTTAACAGGGCCCGGCTACACCTTC.

This rearrangement joins TRBV7-8 to TRBJ1-2, with 7 positions matching TRBD1. The trim removed 6 bases at V and 2 bases at J, leaving 12 bases unmatched. Germline values: CDR1 SGHVS, CDR2 FQNEAQ. This CDR3 comprises 16 residues. CDR3 nucleotide sequence: TGTGCCAGCAGTTCAGGAGATGACAGGGAGAACTATGGCTACACCTTC. Its translation is CASSSGDDRENYGYTF.

This chain connects TRBV10-3 to TRBJ2-7, with 11 nucleotides matching TRBD1. CDR1 is ENHRY, CDR2 SYGVKD, per germline. This CDR3 comprises 15 residues. Trimming at V came to 4 bases and at J to 5 bases, leaving 7 bases not matched to a gene. CDR3 in amino acids: CAISGKDRGRNEQYF. DNA for the CDR3: TGTGCCATCAGTGGAAAGGACAGGGGGCGAAACGAGCAGTACTTC.